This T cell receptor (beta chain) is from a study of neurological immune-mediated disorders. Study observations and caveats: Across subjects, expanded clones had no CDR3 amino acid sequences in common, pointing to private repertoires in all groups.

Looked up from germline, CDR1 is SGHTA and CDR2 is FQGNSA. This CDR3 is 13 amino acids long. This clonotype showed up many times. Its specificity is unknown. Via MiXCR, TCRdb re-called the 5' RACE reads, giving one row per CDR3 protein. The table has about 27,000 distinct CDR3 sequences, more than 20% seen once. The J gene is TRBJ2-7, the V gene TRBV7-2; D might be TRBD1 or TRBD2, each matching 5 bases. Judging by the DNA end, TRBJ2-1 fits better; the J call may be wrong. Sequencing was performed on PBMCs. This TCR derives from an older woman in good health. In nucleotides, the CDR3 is TGTGCCAGCCGCCGGGACGTCTCCTACGAGCAGTTCTTC. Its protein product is CASRRDVSYEQFF.